The present entry profiles one T cell receptor (beta chain) with its context. For each CDR3 protein, TCRdb gives one entry from its re-call of the 5' RACE reads, without DNA. The ten most abundant clones cover around 2.6% of a sample with about 380,000 distinct CDR3 sequences. The CDR3 runs 16 residues. The germline V gene has CDR1 SGDLS and CDR2 YYNGEE. The sample belongs to a study of monozygotic twins with inflammatory bowel disease. V gene TRBV9 combines with J gene TRBJ2-3; no DNA is available, so the TRBD1 call from TCRdb remains unchecked. This TCR was sampled from a human donor with ulcerative colitis or Crohn's disease, or a healthy co-twin of an affected twin (not recorded which). Sequenced input: blood. The CDR3 region is CASSVTAFASTDTQYF.